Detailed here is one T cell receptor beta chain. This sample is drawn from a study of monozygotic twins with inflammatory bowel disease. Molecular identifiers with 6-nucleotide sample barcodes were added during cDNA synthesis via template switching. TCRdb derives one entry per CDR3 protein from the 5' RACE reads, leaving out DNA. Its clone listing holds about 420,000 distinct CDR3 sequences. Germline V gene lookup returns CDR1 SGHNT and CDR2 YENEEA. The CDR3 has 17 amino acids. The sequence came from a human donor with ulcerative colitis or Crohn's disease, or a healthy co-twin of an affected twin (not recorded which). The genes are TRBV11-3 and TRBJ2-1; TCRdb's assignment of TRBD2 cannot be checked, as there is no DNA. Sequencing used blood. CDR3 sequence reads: CASSLSLTSGTPGEQFF.